These 16 T cell receptor beta chains were all obtained from the same sample, sequenced in a study of PD-L1 blockade in urothelial cancer (dated by TCRdb to 2016 to 2017). Receptor amplification or capture employed the immunoSEQ multiplex PCR assay. TCRdb holds this immuneACCESS table with in-frame rearrangements only. Some clones are missing; in checked studies, unresolved V genes explain under half, and the rest has no known cause. Here the sample has 100,000 or so clones; about 90% occur a single time. The top ten hold 0.92% of the sample. The sequences come from PBMCs, collected around atezolizumab (anti-PD-L1) treatment. These TCRs come from an elderly woman with urothelial cancer.

This chain connects TRBV6-1 to TRBJ2-1, with no clear D. V lost 9 bases and J 0 bases, leaving 15 bases between the germline ends. This CDR3 spans 15 amino acids. Germline lookup yields CDR1 MNHNS and CDR2 SASEGT. The CDR3 DNA reads TGTGCCAGTCACATTGGTGTCATCTCCTACAATGAGCAGTTCTTC. Translating it yields CASHIGVISYNEQFF.

This chain links TRBV7-8 with TRBJ2-4, with TRBD1 identical over 9 bases. From germline, CDR1 is SGHVS and CDR2 FQNEAQ. The ends lost 1 base at V and 4 bases at J; junction bases unmatched: 11. This CDR3 region has 18 residues. The CDR3 protein is CASSLGGPRDRAKNIQYF. CDR3 in DNA: TGTGCCAGCAGCTTAGGGGGACCCCGGGACAGGGCAAAAAACATTCAGTACTTC. Combining the CDR3 with reference TRBV7-8 and TRBJ2-4 gives the whole variable domain GAGVSQSPRYKVAKRGQDVALRCDPISGHVSLFWYQQALGQGPEFLTYFQNEAQLDKSGLPSDRFFAERPEGSVSTLKIQRTQQEDSAVYLCASSLGGPRDRAKNIQYFGAGTRLSVL.

The chain links TRBV18 to TRBJ2-7, with 7 bases fitting TRBD1. Germline V gives CDR1 KGHSH, CDR2 LQKENI. The CDR3 totals 16 residues. The V and J ends lost 4 bases and 5 bases, in that order; junction bases with no gene match: 14. The CDR3 protein is CASSLVGTALRHEQYF. DNA for the CDR3: TGTGCCAGCTCACTCGTCGGGACAGCTTTGCGCCACGAGCAGTACTTC.

The chain uses TRBV10-1 and TRBJ2-7, with D possibly matching TRBD2 (6 bases). Looked up from germline, CDR1 is WNHNN and CDR2 is SYGVQD (reference sequence). Between the trimmed V and J ends, which lost 3 bases and 6 bases, there was a span of 9 bases. This CDR3 has 12 residues. The CDR3 reads CASSDRDSEQYF. The CDR3, as DNA: TGCGCCAGCAGTGACAGGGACTCCGAGCAGTACTTC.

The rearrangement links TRBV28 to TRBJ2-2; possibly TRBD1 for D (5 bases). This CDR3 spans 16 amino acids. From germline, CDR1 is MDHEN and CDR2 SYDVKM. V gave up 7 bases and J gave up 2 bases, with 17 bases separating them. Written as DNA, the CDR3 is TGTGCCAGCATCCGAAATGGGGCAGTCAACACCGGGGAGCTGTTTTTT. Residues: CASIRNGAVNTGELFF.

This clone was recorded once. The rearrangement uses TRBV5-1 and TRBJ1-4, with D maybe TRBD1 (5 bases). The CDR3 is 18 residues long. CDR1 and CDR2 from the germline V gene are SGHRS and YFSETQ. V shed 3 bases and J shed 6 bases, with 24 bases lying between them. CDR3 DNA: TGCGCCAGCAGCTCACCCGCGACGACAGTCAGGAGGGATGAAAAACTGTTTTTT. Its protein is CASSSPATTVRRDEKLFF.

This chain connects TRBV2 to TRBJ1-1; a possible D gene is TRBD1 (5 bases). The CDR3 length is 13 residues. With 5 bases removed from V and 1 base from J, the gap between germline ends came to 8 bases. Germline CDR1 SNHLY, CDR2 FYNNEI. CDR3 DNA: TGTGCCAGCAGTTATACAGGGAACACTGAAGCTTTCTTT. Its protein product is CASSYTGNTEAFF.

This rearrangement joins TRBV18 to TRBJ2-2, with a weak D call TRBD2 (6 bases). Germline-derived CDR1 and CDR2 are KGHSH and LQKENI. The V gene lost 3 bases and the J gene lost 4 bases, with 9 bases spanning the gap. This CDR3 comprises 14 residues. The CDR3 DNA reads TGTGCCAGCTCACCGACGGAGGGCACCGGGGAGCTGTTTTTT. It specifies CASSPTEGTGELFF. Drawing the rest from reference TRBV18 and TRBJ2-2, the complete variable domain is NAGVMQNPRHLVRRRGQEARLRCSPMKGHSHVYWYRQLPEEGLKFMVYLQKENIIDESGMPKERFSAEFPKEGPSILRIQQVVRGDSAAYFCASSPTEGTGELFFGEGSRLTVL.

This clone was recorded only once. J is TRBJ1-5 and V is TRBV15, with D maybe TRBD1 (6 bases). V was shortened by 1 base and J by 1 base, with 8 bases between the two germline ends. The CDR3 is 15 amino acids. The germline gives CDR1 LNHNV, CDR2 YYDKDF (reference sequence). CDR3: CATSRGGPSNQPQHF. In DNA, the CDR3 is TGTGCCACCAGCAGAGGGGGGCCCAGCAATCAGCCCCAGCATTTT. Combining the CDR3 with reference TRBV15 and TRBJ1-5 gives the whole variable domain DAMVIQNPRYQVTQFGKPVTLSCSQTLNHNVMYWYQQKSSQAPKLLFHYYDKDFNNEADTPDNFQSRRPNTSFCFLDIRSPGLGDTAMYLCATSRGGPSNQPQHFGDGTRLSIL.

The chain links TRBV9 to TRBJ2-2; 8 nucleotides align to TRBD2. Per the germline V gene, CDR1 is SGDLS and CDR2 is YYNGEE. The V segment lost 1 base and the J segment 4 bases; nucleotides outside the gene matches: 6. This CDR3 spans 16 amino acids. CDR3 nucleotides: TGTGCCAGCAGCGTACGGACTAGCCGGCTCACCGGGGAGCTGTTTTTT. Translation gives CASSVRTSRLTGELFF.

The chain has TRBV9 and TRBJ1-3; TRBD1 is a possible D gene (5 bases). The germline V gene encodes CDR1 SGDLS and CDR2 YYNGEE. The length of the CDR3 is 16 residues. Trimming pared 0 bases from V and 0 bases from J, leaving 10 bases between. CDR3 DNA sequence: TGTGCCAGCAGCGTAGGCCCGGACATCTCTGGAAACACCATATATTTT. This encodes CASSVGPDISGNTIYF.

The V gene is TRBV7-9, the J gene TRBJ2-1; D remains ambiguous. The CDR3 has 11 amino acids. CDR1 is SEHNR, CDR2 FQNEAQ, per germline (reference sequence). The ends were cut back, 2 bases at V and 8 bases at J, with 4 bases in the middle. CDR3 region: CASSLSDEQFF. The CDR3 DNA follows: TGTGCCAGCAGCTTATCCGATGAGCAGTTCTTC.

J is TRBJ2-3 and V is TRBV5-1, with 7 bases that match TRBD2. CDR1 and CDR2 (germline): SGHRS, YFSETQ. The CDR3 extends over 15 amino acids. V trimming: 0 bases; J trimming: 1 base; junction bases outside the gene matches: 2. CDR3 sequence reads: CASSLGGSRTDTQYF. The CDR3, as DNA: TGCGCCAGCAGCTTGGGCGGGAGTCGCACAGATACGCAGTATTTT.

J is TRBJ2-5 and V is TRBV9; weak D call: TRBD2 (6 bases). CDR1 is SGDLS and CDR2 is YYNGEE in the germline V gene. Trimming took 3 bases from V and 5 from J, leaving 20 bases between them. The CDR3 spans 16 residues. The CDR3 loop reads CASSAGGSRGRETQYF. The CDR3 DNA sequence: TGTGCCAGCAGCGCCGGTGGTAGCCGGGGGAGGGAGACCCAGTACTTC.

The chain couples TRBV10-1 to TRBJ2-7, with 8 bases identical to TRBD2. Germline CDR1 is WNHNN and CDR2 is SYGVQD (reference sequence). The trim removed 8 bases at V and 6 bases at J, leaving 12 bases unmatched. The CDR3 consists of 14 residues. The CDR3 sequence is CASSRTREGLEQYF. The CDR3 DNA reads as TGCGCCAGCTCTAGGACACGGGAGGGCCTCGAGCAGTACTTC.

The J gene is TRBJ2-5, the V gene TRBV4-2; no definite D call. Trimming pared 1 base from V and 5 bases from J, leaving 14 bases between. CDR1 is LGHNA, CDR2 YNFKEQ, per germline. CDR3 length equals 15 residues. This CDR3 reads CASSQGILLGETQYF. The CDR3 region has the DNA TGTGCCAGCAGCCAAGGGATACTCCTCGGGGAGACCCAGTACTTC.